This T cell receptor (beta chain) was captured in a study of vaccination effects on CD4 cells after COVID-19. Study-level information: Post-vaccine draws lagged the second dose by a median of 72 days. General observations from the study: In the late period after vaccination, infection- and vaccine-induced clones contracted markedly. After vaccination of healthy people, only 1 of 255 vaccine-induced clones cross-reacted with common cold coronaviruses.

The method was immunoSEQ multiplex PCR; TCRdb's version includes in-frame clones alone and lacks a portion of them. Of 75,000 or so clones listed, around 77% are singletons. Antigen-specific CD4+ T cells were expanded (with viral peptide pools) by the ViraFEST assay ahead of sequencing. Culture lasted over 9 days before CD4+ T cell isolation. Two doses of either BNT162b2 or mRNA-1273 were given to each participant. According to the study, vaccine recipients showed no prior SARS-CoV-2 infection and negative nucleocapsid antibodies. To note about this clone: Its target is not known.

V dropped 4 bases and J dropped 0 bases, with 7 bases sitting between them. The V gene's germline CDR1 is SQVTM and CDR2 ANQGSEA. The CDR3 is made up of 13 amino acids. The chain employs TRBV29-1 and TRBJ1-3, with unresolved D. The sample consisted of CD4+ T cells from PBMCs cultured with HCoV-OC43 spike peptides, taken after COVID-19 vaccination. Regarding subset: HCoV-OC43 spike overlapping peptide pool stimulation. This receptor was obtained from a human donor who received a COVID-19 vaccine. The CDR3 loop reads CSVGASSGNTIYF. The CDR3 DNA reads TGCAGCGTTGGGGCGAGCTCTGGAAACACCATATATTTT.